The rows below give T cell receptor beta chains drawn from one sample of a study of blood T cells in healthy people across ages. MiXCR, applied by TCRdb to the 5' RACE reads, yields one record per CDR3 protein. The top ten clones hold just over 4% of a sample with some 1.5 million distinct CDR3 sequences, roughly 43% of them seen once. Specimen: blood. All receptors derive from a young woman in good health. Both conserved end residues are part of each CDR3. A D gene is named only where the DNA matches it firmly. Where a row states a size, it is once, few, many or the class of an expanded clone; other rows omit it.

d_gene	j_gene	v_gene	abundance	CDR3nt	CDR3aa
-	TRBJ1-2	TRBV29-1	few	TGCAGCGGAAGGGACGGAAACTATGGCTACACCTTC	CSGRDGNYGYTF
TRBD2	TRBJ2-1	TRBV20-1	-	TGCAGTGCGGCCGGGACTACTCATTACAATGAGCAGTTCTTC	CSAAGTTHYNEQFF
-	TRBJ1-1	TRBV21-1	-	TGTGCCCCTCCGACCAGAGCTTTCTTT	CAPPTRAFF
-	TRBJ1-5	TRBV12-3/TRBV12-4	once	TGTGCCAGCAGCCGGGCGGGCAGCGGGTTCTCTGGTCCCCAGCATTTT	CASSRAGSGFSGPQHF
-	TRBJ1-1	TRBV7-3	-	TGTGCCAGCAGCTTAACGGGGGGGCAAGTCACTGAAGCTTTCTTT	CASSLTGGQVTEAFF
TRBD2	TRBJ2-1	TRBV30	-	TGTGCCTGGTTGACGCGGGGGGGCCCAAATGAGCAGTTCTTC	CAWLTRGGPNEQFF
-	TRBJ2-4	TRBV6-6	-	TGTGCCAGCAGTTACGTCGGGGGACTTCGGGGCGAAAACATTCAGTACTTC	CASSYVGGLRGENIQYF
TRBD2	TRBJ2-7	TRBV27	-	TGTACCAGCAGTTCGGCGGGTGCGGGAGGATACGAGCAGTACTTC	CTSSSAGAGGYEQYF
TRBD1	TRBJ2-5	TRBV12-3/TRBV12-4	-	TGTGCCAGCAGTAACCAAGACAGGGGGCGAAACAATGAGCAGTACTTC	CASSNQDRGRNNEQYF
-	TRBJ2-5	TRBV12-3/TRBV12-4	few	TGTGCCAGCAGTTCGGGACACGACGGTGATACCCAGTACTTC	CASSSGHDGDTQYF
-	TRBJ2-5	TRBV12-3/TRBV12-4	-	TGTGCCAGCCAAATACACACTCAAGAGACCCAGTACTTC	CASQIHTQETQYF
-	TRBJ2-3	TRBV5-1	few	TGCGCCAGCAGCTTTCAGGGCAGGGGAGATACGCAGTATTTT	CASSFQGRGDTQYF
TRBD2	TRBJ2-7	TRBV4-3	-	TGCGCCAGCAGCCCGGAGAGCGGGGGTTTTAACAATGAGCAGTACTTC	CASSPESGGFNNEQYF
-	TRBJ1-6	TRBV11-2	few	TGTGCCAGCAGCCCCTGGGACCGGGACGTTGGTTCACCCCTCCACTTT	CASSPWDRDVGSPLHF
-	TRBJ2-1	TRBV11-2	-	TGTGCCAGCCAGGCGACAGGCGTATACAATGAGCAGTTCTTC	CASQATGVYNEQFF
TRBD2	TRBJ2-1	TRBV19	-	TGTGCCAGTAGTCCCTCGGGGGGGATTCATGAGCAGTTCTTC	CASSPSGGIHEQFF
-	TRBJ2-3	TRBV7-9	-	TGTGCCAGCAGCGGAAGGGAGGATACGCAGTATTTT	CASSGREDTQYF
TRBD1	TRBJ2-3	TRBV12-3/TRBV12-4	-	TGTGCCAGCAGGCGGGACAGGGTGCGCAGTGCGCAGTATTTT	CASRRDRVRSAQYF
-	TRBJ2-3	TRBV7-9	many	TGTGCCAGCACCTTAGGTGGTTCCACGGATACGCAGTATTTT	CASTLGGSTDTQYF
TRBD2	TRBJ2-3	TRBV11-2	few	TGTGCCAGCAGCCGCGGGGGGGGAGATACGCAGTATTTT	CASSRGGGDTQYF
-	TRBJ2-7	TRBV9	-	TGTGCCAGCAGCGTATGGGTGGGCAATGAGCAGTACTTC	CASSVWVGNEQYF
-	TRBJ2-3	TRBV5-8	-	TGTGCCAGCAGCCGACTTCTCCACACAGATACGCAGTATTTT	CASSRLLHTDTQYF
TRBD1	TRBJ1-1	TRBV13	-	TGTGCCAGCAGCTGGGACAGGGTTGGCGCTGAAGCTTTCTTT	CASSWDRVGAEAFF
-	TRBJ1-6	TRBV7-2	-	TGTGCCAGCAGCGGGCGGGTAGGGAATATGTCACCCCTCCACTTT	CASSGRVGNMSPLHF
-	TRBJ1-6	TRBV12-3/TRBV12-4	-	TGTGCCAGCAGACAGAACTCCTATAATTCACCCCTCCACTTT	CASRQNSYNSPLHF
TRBD2	TRBJ2-3	TRBV11-2	-	TGTGCCAGCAGCTTGGCTGCGGGAGACACAGATACGCAGTATTTT	CASSLAAGDTDTQYF
-	TRBJ1-6	TRBV10-3	-	TGTGCCGTTTGTGGCTCCTATAATTCACCCCTCCACTTT	CAVCGSYNSPLHF
TRBD2	TRBJ2-1	TRBV6-4	-	TGTGCCAGCAGTGAAGAACTAGCGGGAGCCAATGAGCAGTTCTTC	CASSEELAGANEQFF
TRBD1	TRBJ2-5	TRBV29-1	few	TGCAGCGTTGAGAAGGGGGCAGAGACCCAGTACTTC	CSVEKGAETQYF
-	TRBJ2-5	TRBV7-8	-	TGTGCCAGCAGCTCCCGGACCTTGGAGACCCAGTACTTC	CASSSRTLETQYF
TRBD2	TRBJ2-7	TRBV5-1	-	TGCGCCAGCCACCCCTACCTAGCGGGAGTCTCCTACGAGCAGTACTTC	CASHPYLAGVSYEQYF
-	TRBJ1-5	TRBV7-4	-	TGTGCCAGCAGCAGACGACAACGGGGCAATCAGCCCCAGCATTTT	CASSRRQRGNQPQHF
-	TRBJ1-5	TRBV20-1	-	TGCAGTGCTGCCCGACACAATAGCAATCAGCCCCAGCATTTT	CSAARHNSNQPQHF
TRBD1	TRBJ2-4	TRBV5-1	-	TGTGCCAGCAGCGCGGGACAGGGGTCTACCAAAAACATTCAGTACTTC	CASSAGQGSTKNIQYF
-	TRBJ2-5	TRBV20-1	-	TGCAGTGCTAGAGTTGGAGCAGAAGAGACCCAGTACTTC	CSARVGAEETQYF
TRBD1	TRBJ2-7	TRBV6-1	few	TGTGCCAGCAGTGAGCTCCGGACAGGGCGCTACGAGCAGTACTTC	CASSELRTGRYEQYF